A single sample is the source of the 30 T cell receptor beta chains below, sequenced in a study of cytomegalovirus exposure and HLA in healthy donors. 13 Jbeta primers and 60 Vbeta primers were used for the PCR. Some clones are missing from TCRdb's copy, which holds only in-frame ones; the method was immunoSEQ multiplex PCR. The table records 100,000 to 150,000 clones, around 75% of them present only once. The sequenced material came from PBMCs. All receptors derive from a woman aged 45-60 years in good health and CMV-seronegative.

The rearrangement uses TRBV7-2 and TRBJ2-2; tentatively, D is TRBD1 (6 bases). This CDR3 is built from 14 residues. Germline CDR1 and CDR2: SGHTA and FQGNSA. V was trimmed by 6 bases and J by 8 bases, leaving 16 bases between them. The CDR3 DNA reads TGTGCCAGCAGGGATTCCAGGGGATTAGGGGAGCTGTTTTTT. It yields the protein CASRDSRGLGELFF. Complete variable domain (other parts from reference TRBV7-2 and TRBJ2-2): GAGVSQSPSNKVTEKGKDVELRCDPISGHTALYWYRQSLGQGLEFLIYFQGNSAPDKSGLPSDRFSAERTGGSVSTLTIQRTQQEDSAVYLCASRDSRGLGELFFGEGSRLTVL.

This chain links TRBV2 with TRBJ2-1; TRBD2 agrees at 11 bases. This CDR3 is 16 amino acids long. Germline V gene sequence: CDR1 SNHLY, CDR2 FYNNEI. V lost 5 bases, J lost 7 bases, and 10 bases stayed unmatched. CDR3 sequence (DNA): TGTGCCAGCAGTCTCCTAGCGGGAGGATCGAGGAATGAGCAGTTCTTC. This gives the protein CASSLLAGGSRNEQFF.

The genes are TRBV2 and TRBJ1-4; 8 bases are shared with TRBD1. After removal of 2 bases from V and 8 bases from J, the junction contained 10 bases not matched to a gene. CDR1 and CDR2 from the germline V gene are SNHLY and FYNNEI. CDR3 length: 16 residues. The CDR3 DNA reads as TGTGCCAGCAGTGAAAGCCCACAGGGGGTTGGGGAAAAACTGTTTTTT. It yields the protein CASSESPQGVGEKLFF. Complete variable domain (other parts from reference TRBV2 and TRBJ1-4): EPEVTQTPSHQVTQMGQEVILRCVPISNHLYFYWYRQILGQKVEFLVSFYNNEISEKSEIFDDQFSVERPDGSNFTLKIRSTKLEDSAMYFCASSESPQGVGEKLFFGSGTQLSVL.

As DNA, the CDR3 is TGTGCCAGCAGTTACGGGACTAGCGCCTACGAGCAGTACTTC. The encoded protein is CASSYGTSAYEQYF. The chain uses TRBV6-5 and TRBJ2-7; 10 bases map to TRBD2. This CDR3 region has 14 residues. V was pared by 2 bases and J by 2 bases, with 0 bases of the junction left unmatched. Germline V gives CDR1 MNHEY, CDR2 SVGAGI.

This sequence joins TRBV28 and TRBJ2-5; 15 positions match TRBD2. Germline CDR1 reads MDHEN; CDR2 reads SYDVKM. The trim removed 4 bases at V and 2 bases at J, leaving 11 bases unmatched. The CDR3 totals 19 residues. This chain's CDR3 is CASSYGTSGRRNKQETQYF. For the CDR3, the DNA is TGTGCCAGCAGTTATGGGACTAGCGGGAGGCGCAATAAACAAGAGACCCAGTACTTC.

This chain joins TRBV19 and TRBJ1-3; weak D call: TRBD1 (6 bases). This CDR3 comprises 17 residues. The ends were cut back, 5 bases at V and 1 base at J, with 18 bases in the middle. The germline CDR1 and CDR2 sequences are LNHDA and SQIVND (reference sequence). The CDR3 nucleotides are TGTGCCAGTAGTGACTCCTACAGGGAAGGATCTGGAAACACCATATATTTT. It codes for CASSDSYREGSGNTIYF.

V usage is TRBV28 and J usage is TRBJ2-2; weak D call: TRBD2 (5 bases). Germline loops: CDR1 MDHEN, CDR2 SYDVKM. V lost 7 bases and J 5 bases, leaving 11 bases between the germline ends. This CDR3 comprises 13 residues. The CDR3 reads CASNLPGTGELFF. DNA for the CDR3: TGTGCCAGCAACCTCCCGGGGACCGGGGAGCTGTTTTTT.

The chain recombines TRBV9 with TRBJ1-4, with D uncertain. Trimming left V 0 bases short and J 10 bases short, with 22 bases between. The germline gives CDR1 SGDLS, CDR2 YYNGEE. The CDR3 has 17 amino acids. CDR3 bases: TGTGCCAGCAGCGTAGGTTTGGGGTGGGAGGAGCACGTAAAACTGTTTTTT. It is translated as CASSVGLGWEEHVKLFF.

The chain links TRBV6-1 to TRBJ2-7; perhaps TRBD1 as D (5 bases). CDR1 and CDR2 (germline): MNHNS, SASEGT. Trimming shortened V by 2 bases and J by 0 bases, and 8 bases separated the two germline ends. This CDR3 has 14 residues. The CDR3 loop is CASSEQGSSYEQYF. CDR3 nucleotide sequence: TGTGCCAGCAGTGAACAGGGTAGCTCCTACGAGCAGTACTTC.

This clone has just one count. The rearrangement joins TRBV7-3 to TRBJ2-3, with 10 bases aligning to TRBD1. The CDR3 totals 15 residues. Per the germline V gene, CDR1 is SGHTA and CDR2 is FQGTGA. With 4 bases clipped from V and 3 bases from J, the junction kept 4 bases outside the gene matches. CDR3 in amino acids: CASSSGTGVTDTQYF. Written as DNA, the CDR3 is TGTGCCAGCAGCTCCGGGACAGGGGTTACAGATACGCAGTATTTT. Filled out from reference TRBV7-3 and TRBJ2-3, the complete variable domain reads GAGVSQTPSNKVTEKGKYVELRCDPISGHTALYWYRQSLGQGPEFLIYFQGTGAADDSGLPNDRFFAVRPEGSVSTLKIQRTERGDSAVYLCASSSGTGVTDTQYFGPGTRLTVL.

The J gene is TRBJ2-7, the V gene TRBV28; weak D call: TRBD1 (6 bases). Germline V gene lookup returns CDR1 MDHEN and CDR2 SYDVKM. Trimming removed 4 bases from V and 1 base from J, with 11 bases in between. The CDR3 runs to 14 residues. In DNA, the CDR3 is TGTGCCAGCAGTTCGCGGACAGCTTCCTACGAGCAGTACTTC. This gives the protein CASSSRTASYEQYF. Using reference TRBV28 and TRBJ2-7 for the parts outside the CDR3, the full variable domain is DVKVTQSSRYLVKRTGEKVFLECVQDMDHENMFWYRQDPGLGLRLIYFSYDVKMKEKGDIPEGYSVSREKKERFSLILESASTNQTSMYLCASSSRTASYEQYFGPGTRLTVT.

The chain employs TRBV28 and TRBJ1-2, with TRBD1 matching over 8 bases. The V gene end was trimmed by 6 bases and the J gene end by 3 bases; junction bases not matched to a gene: 6. The length of the CDR3 is 14 residues. Germline V gives CDR1 MDHEN, CDR2 SYDVKM. The CDR3 region is CASRLTGGHYGYTF. CDR3 nucleotide sequence: TGTGCCAGCAGGCTCACAGGGGGTCACTATGGCTACACCTTC.

The chain joins TRBV27 to TRBJ2-7; TRBD1 matches 8 bases. Per the germline V gene, CDR1 is MNHEY and CDR2 is SMNVEV (reference sequence). The V gene end was trimmed by 5 bases and the J gene end by 6 bases; junction bases not matched to a gene: 6. The CDR3 is made up of 13 amino acids. CDR3 amino acids: CASSMGTGSEQYF. In DNA, the CDR3 is TGTGCCAGCAGTATGGGGACAGGCTCCGAGCAGTACTTC.

The chain uses TRBV7-2 and TRBJ2-1; 9 nucleotides agree with TRBD1. The V and J ends lost 5 bases and 7 bases, in that order; junction bases with no gene match: 9. CDR1 is SGHTA and CDR2 is FQGNSA in the germline V gene. The CDR3 has 15 residues. The chain's CDR3 is CASSPWGQGENEQFF. The DNA of the CDR3 is TGTGCCAGCAGCCCTTGGGGACAGGGAGAAAATGAGCAGTTCTTC.

This rearrangement joins TRBV7-9 to TRBJ2-1, with TRBD2 matching over 7 bases. The V gene's germline CDR1 is SEHNR and CDR2 FQNEAQ (reference sequence). The length of the CDR3 is 14 residues. The V segment lost 5 bases and the J segment 7 bases; nucleotides outside the gene matches: 8. The CDR3 sequence is CASSLRTRVNEQFF. The DNA for the CDR3 is TGTGCCAGCAGCCTTAGGACTAGAGTGAATGAGCAGTTCTTC.

V and J are TRBV19 and TRBJ1-1; 9 nucleotides agree with TRBD1. J lost 3 bases, V lost 6 bases, and 5 bases had no gene match. The CDR3 has 14 residues. Germline CDR1 reads LNHDA; CDR2 reads SQIVND (reference sequence). The CDR3 here is CASRTGGFDTEAFF. CDR3 nucleotide sequence: TGTGCCAGTAGGACAGGGGGATTCGACACTGAAGCTTTCTTT.

This clone came up a few times. J is TRBJ2-3 and V is TRBV7-3; D remains unclear. The V gene lost 5 bases and the J gene lost 3 bases, with 9 bases spanning the gap. The germline V gene encodes CDR1 SGHTA and CDR2 FQGTGA. This CDR3 has 13 amino acids. The CDR3 nucleotides are TGTGCCAGCAGCCCCGTAGTTACAGATACGCAGTATTTT. It specifies CASSPVVTDTQYF.

The genes are TRBV6-5 and TRBJ2-7; TRBD2 is a possible D gene (6 bases). The V gene's germline CDR1 is MNHEY and CDR2 SVGAGI. V was trimmed by 8 bases and J by 1 base, leaving 12 bases between them. The CDR3 is made up of 13 amino acids. CDR3 in amino acids: CASGVAESYEQYF. CDR3 nucleotides: TGTGCCAGCGGGGTAGCGGAGTCCTACGAGCAGTACTTC.

This chain uses TRBV7-2 with TRBJ2-7, with 11 nucleotides matching TRBD2. V lost 1 base and J lost 2; bases outside the gene matches: 1. Germline CDR1 is SGHTA and CDR2 is FQGNSA. The CDR3 contains 15 residues. DNA of the CDR3: TGTGCCAGCAGCTTAGGACTAGCGGGAACCTACGAGCAGTACTTC. Translated, it gives CASSLGLAGTYEQYF.

CDR3 DNA: TGTGCCAGCAGCTTCCAGGGGATCGATCAGCCCCAGCATTTT. Protein sequence: CASSFQGIDQPQHF. This chain joins TRBV5-6 and TRBJ1-5, with TRBD1 as a possible D gene (6 bases). The CDR3 covers 14 residues. Germline V gene sequence: CDR1 SGHDT, CDR2 YYEEEE. Trimming left V 2 bases short and J 5 bases short, with 11 bases between.

V usage is TRBV5-1 and J usage is TRBJ2-1; weak D call: TRBD2 (6 bases). The CDR3 is 15 residues long. Looked up from germline, CDR1 is SGHRS and CDR2 is YFSETQ. V shed 0 bases and J shed 5 bases, with 12 bases lying between them. CDR3 protein: CASSLGLEKNNEQFF. Written as DNA, the CDR3 is TGCGCCAGCAGCTTGGGACTAGAGAAAAACAATGAGCAGTTCTTC.

There are a few counts of this clone. V gene TRBV7-9 combines with J gene TRBJ1-1; D might be TRBD1 (6 bases). Germline V gene data show CDR1 as SEHNR and CDR2 as FQNEAQ (reference sequence). Between the trimmed V and J ends, which lost 5 bases and 3 bases, there was a span of 10 bases. The CDR3 has 13 amino acids. In nucleotides, the CDR3 is TGTGCCAGCAGCCCCCCAGGGGACACTGAAGCTTTCTTT. Its protein is CASSPPGDTEAFF.

The CDR3 spells CASSEGQGASYEQYF. CDR3 in DNA: TGTGCCAGCAGTGAGGGACAGGGGGCCTCCTACGAGCAGTACTTC. The chain recombines TRBV6-1 with TRBJ2-7; TRBD1 matches 12 bases. Germline V gene data show CDR1 as MNHNS and CDR2 as SASEGT. J was trimmed by 0 bases and V by 3 bases; bases with no gene match: 0. The CDR3 totals 15 residues.

This chain uses TRBV5-1 with TRBJ1-1; the match to TRBD1 covers 7 bases. J lost 3 bases, V lost 4 bases, and 6 bases had no gene match. CDR3 length equals 14 residues. Germline V gene data show CDR1 as SGHRS and CDR2 as YFSETQ. The CDR3 DNA is TGCGCCAGCAGCGTCAGGGGGGCGTACACTGAAGCTTTCTTT. Its translation is CASSVRGAYTEAFF.

This clone was picked up a small number of times. The chain links TRBV7-2 to TRBJ1-5; tentative D call: TRBD1 (6 bases). Trimming stripped 5 bases from V and 6 bases from J, with 20 bases between. The CDR3 loop spans 16 amino acids. CDR1 SGHTA and CDR2 FQGNSA come from the germline V gene. CDR3 nucleotide sequence: TGTGCCAGCAGCCCCCGACCGGACAGTAATCCTCAGCCCCAGCATTTT. This encodes CASSPRPDSNPQPQHF.

The chain uses TRBV9 and TRBJ2-7; 10 bases are a match to TRBD2. V was pared by 3 bases and J by 2 bases, with 2 bases of the junction left unmatched. The CDR3 length is 14 residues. CDR1 and CDR2 (germline): SGDLS, YYNGEE. CDR3 amino acids: CASSESGGAYEQYF. In DNA form, the CDR3 reads TGTGCCAGCAGCGAAAGCGGGGGGGCCTACGAGCAGTACTTC.

V usage is TRBV7-9 and J usage is TRBJ2-3; unclear D gene. The V end was cut by 8 bases, the J end by 1 base, with 13 bases between. Germline V gene sequence: CDR1 SEHNR, CDR2 FQNEAQ (reference sequence). CDR3 length: 14 amino acids. The DNA of the CDR3 is TGTGCCAGCTTACCGATGCCGGGCACAGATACGCAGTATTTT. Translated, it gives CASLPMPGTDTQYF.

About this clone itself: In the same sample, other DNA sequences code for this CDR3. V is TRBV11-3 and J is TRBJ2-7; D ambiguous. Trimming took off 1 base at V and 3 bases at J, with 7 bases between the two ends. In germline, CDR1 is SGHNT, CDR2 YENEEA. The CDR3 is 13 residues long. The CDR3 region has the DNA TGTGCCAGCAGCTTAGGCCCGGGCTACGAGCAGTACTTC. It yields the protein CASSLGPGYEQYF.

V is TRBV7-9 and J is TRBJ1-4; D not resolved. Germline V gives CDR1 SEHNR, CDR2 FQNEAQ (reference sequence). The CDR3 consists of 13 residues. The ends were cut back, 5 bases at V and 4 bases at J, with 8 bases in the middle. The CDR3: CASSPYINEKLFF. The CDR3 DNA sequence: TGTGCCAGCAGCCCCTATATTAATGAAAAACTGTTTTTT.

The rearrangement joins TRBV25-1 to TRBJ2-5; D is unclear. The DNA matches TRBJ2-7 better at its end, which makes the J call doubtful. The CDR3 sequence is 14 residues long. Per germline, CDR1 MGHDK and CDR2 SYGVNS. CDR3 residues: CASSEFAGPYEQYF. The CDR3 DNA is TGTGCCAGCAGTGAGTTTGCAGGCCCCTACGAGCAGTACTTC.